Sequencing of this TCR beta chain was carried out in a study of T cells in tuberculosis. CDR1 and CDR2 (germline): KGHSH, LQKENI. The CDR3 has 15 amino acids. The trim removed 0 bases at V and 4 bases at J, leaving 0 bases unmatched. Assay: immunoSEQ multiplex PCR; the TCRdb copy retains only in-frame clones and omits some. This table holds around 10,000 clones, 94% found once. The sequence was collected from an adult with tuberculosis. The rearrangement joins TRBV18 to TRBJ2-1, with 10 bases lining up with TRBD1. Sequencing was performed on PBMCs. The CDR3 spells CASSPPGQGYNEQFF. Here the CDR3 DNA reads TGTGCCAGCTCACCACCGGGACAGGGGTACAATGAGCAGTTCTTC.